This T cell receptor (beta chain) was sequenced for a study of OX40 agonist ivuxolimab in advanced cancers. Trimming removed 3 bases from V and 10 bases from J, with 15 bases in between. The germline CDR1 and CDR2 sequences are LNHDA and SQIVND (reference sequence). CDR3 size: 13 residues. Profiled with immunoSEQ multiplex PCR; TCRdb holds only in-frame clones, not every one. The data show 80,000 or so clones, about 87% seen once. The sample consisted of CD4+ or CD8+ T cells sorted from blood, taken in a trial of the OX40 agonist ivuxolimab. V is TRBV19 and J is TRBJ1-1, with D unclear. This receptor was identified in an adult with an advanced solid tumor such as melanoma, head and neck, liver or kidney cancer. The DNA for the CDR3 is TGTGCCAGTAGTATCCTTGATTCAAGGGTAGCTTTCTTT. This translates into CASSILDSRVAFF.